These 11 T cell receptor beta chains share one sample of origin, sequenced in a study of cytotoxic CD8 clonotypes in ibrutinib-treated CLL (dated by TCRdb to about 2021). What this sample's time point label stands for: roughly 2 years on ibrutinib. Library method: the immunoSEQ multiplex PCR assay. The table was pulled from immuneACCESS by TCRdb, which kept in-frame rearrangements only. Such tables lose some clones; where checked, under half of the loss comes from unresolved V genes, and the rest has no known cause. In this sample the table shows approximately 100,000 clones, approximately 58% of which occur a single time. About 40% of the sample comes from the top ten. Material: PBMCs, obtained after 24 months of ibrutinib treatment. Receptors originate from a human donor with chronic lymphocytic leukemia.

This clone occurred a few times. The CDR3: CASGAGPESPLHF. The CDR3 DNA reads TGTGCCAGCGGCGCAGGGCCAGAATCACCCCTCCACTTT. V is TRBV25-1 and J is TRBJ1-6, with D possibly TRBD1 on 5 matching bases. CDR3 length: 13 residues. V shed 8 bases and J shed 10 bases, with 15 bases lying between them. Germline V gives CDR1 MGHDK, CDR2 SYGVNS.

The chain combines TRBV18 with TRBJ1-1, with a tentative D call TRBD1 (5 bases). Germline values: CDR1 KGHSH, CDR2 LQKENI. The CDR3 covers 14 residues. V lost 3 bases to trimming and J lost 1 base, with 9 bases between them. The CDR3 DNA is TGTGCCAGCTCACCGGGGACGGAGAACACTGAAGCTTTCTTT. Residues: CASSPGTENTEAFF.

There are a few counts of this clone. CDR3 in amino acids: CASSYGIGYTF. In nucleotides, the CDR3 is TGTGCCAGCAGCTACGGGATCGGCTACACCTTC. The chain has TRBV5-5 and TRBJ1-2; no firm D call. The V end lost 3 bases, the J end lost 8 bases, and 8 bases lay between the germline ends. Per germline, CDR1 SGHKS and CDR2 YYEKEE (reference sequence). The CDR3 contains 11 residues.

This clone was seen more than once but under ten times. This chain joins TRBV11-3 and TRBJ1-5; tentatively, D is TRBD1 (5 bases). The V end was cut by 1 base, the J end by 2 bases, with 12 bases between. This CDR3 comprises 16 residues. Germline CDR1 reads SGHNT; CDR2 reads YENEEA. Here the CDR3 DNA reads TGTGCCAGCAGCTTAGGGGGCGCGGGCGGCAATCAGCCCCAGCATTTT. Translated, it gives CASSLGGAGGNQPQHF.

The genes are TRBV5-1 and TRBJ2-5; tentative D call: TRBD2 (6 bases). This CDR3 contains 13 residues. The V gene's germline CDR1 is SGHRS and CDR2 YFSETQ. The V end lost 0 bases, the J end lost 5 bases, and 8 bases lay between the germline ends. The CDR3 spells CASSLAGRETQYF. CDR3 DNA sequence: TGCGCCAGCAGCTTGGCAGGGAGGGAGACCCAGTACTTC.

This sequence joins TRBV27 and TRBJ2-5, with 8 bases fitting TRBD1. With V trimmed by 6 bases and J by 5 bases, 5 bases remained unmatched. Germline V gene data show CDR1 as MNHEY and CDR2 as SMNVEV (reference sequence). The CDR3 loop spans 13 amino acids. As DNA, the CDR3 is TGTGCCAGCAGAGGGACAGGAAGGGAGACCCAGTACTTC. Residues: CASRGTGRETQYF.

This clone was detected only once. The chain couples TRBV7-3 to TRBJ2-2, with a weak D call TRBD1 (6 bases). V dropped 8 bases and J dropped 4 bases, with 8 bases sitting between them. Germline V gene sequence: CDR1 SGHTA, CDR2 FQGTGA. The CDR3 is 12 residues long. The CDR3: CASLGATGELFF. The CDR3 DNA follows: TGTGCCAGCCTGGGGGCCACCGGGGAGCTGTTTTTT.

The rearrangement uses TRBV10-3 and TRBJ1-3, with D unclear. V gave up 0 bases and J gave up 0 bases, with 9 bases separating them. The CDR3 totals 16 residues. The germline CDR1 and CDR2 sequences are ENHRY and SYGVKD. Written as DNA, the CDR3 is TGTGCCATCAGTGAGTCGTACGGCGTCTCTGGAAACACCATATATTTT. Translated, it gives CAISESYGVSGNTIYF.

This chain connects TRBV10-3 to TRBJ2-7; tentatively, D is TRBD1 (6 bases). V was shortened by 7 bases and J by 6 bases, with 13 bases between the two germline ends. From germline, CDR1 is ENHRY and CDR2 SYGVKD. The CDR3 sequence is 12 residues long. The CDR3 protein is CAIKSTGPEQYF. The CDR3, as DNA: TGTGCCATCAAATCTACAGGGCCCGAGCAGTACTTC.

Here the CDR3 DNA reads TGTGCCAGCAGTCCCGGGGGGGGAGGATATGGCTACACCTTC. Protein sequence: CASSPGGGGYGYTF. The chain carries TRBV6-6 and TRBJ1-2; a possible D gene is TRBD1 (5 bases). Trimming removed 5 bases at V and 5 bases at J, with 15 bases between. The germline CDR1 and CDR2 sequences are MNHNY and SVGAGI (reference sequence). The CDR3 is 14 amino acids.

This chain joins TRBV6-6 and TRBJ1-2, with D uncertain. The ends were cut back, 2 bases at V and 4 bases at J, with 8 bases in the middle. Germline V lookup: CDR1 MNHNY, CDR2 SVGAGI (reference sequence). The CDR3 sequence is 13 residues long. The DNA of the CDR3 is TGTGCCAGCAGTTACGTGTCTCGCTATGGCTACACCTTC. This gives the protein CASSYVSRYGYTF.